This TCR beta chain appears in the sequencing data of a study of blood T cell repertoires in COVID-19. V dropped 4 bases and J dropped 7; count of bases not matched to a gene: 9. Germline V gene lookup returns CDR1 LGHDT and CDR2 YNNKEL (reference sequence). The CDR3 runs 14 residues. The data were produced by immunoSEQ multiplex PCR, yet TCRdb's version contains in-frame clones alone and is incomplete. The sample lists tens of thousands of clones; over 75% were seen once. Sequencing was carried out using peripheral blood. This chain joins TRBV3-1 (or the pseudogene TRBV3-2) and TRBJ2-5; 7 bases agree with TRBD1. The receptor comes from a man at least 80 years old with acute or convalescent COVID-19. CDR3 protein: CASSPGQSKGTQYF. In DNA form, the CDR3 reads TGTGCCAGCAGCCCGGGACAGTCCAAGGGGACCCAGTACTTC.